The text below deals with one T cell receptor (beta chain). Its target is unknown. V was clipped by 3 bases and J by 1 base, with 7 bases between them. The CDR3 has 14 residues. This sample stems from a study of naive and memory T cell subsets. Study-level points and caveats: In naive cells, over 90% of TCR sequences were seen only once. Especially in CD8 cells, naive repertoires contained a few larger clonotypes, possibly CD45RA-re-expressing memory cells. The power law exponent of TCR abundance differed between naive and memory cells.

Two oligonucleotides, mixed equimolar, formed the beta constant-region primer covering TRBC1 and TRBC2. The ligated cDNA underwent four PCR rounds using SP2 and nested alpha and beta constant-region primers. Ligation attached a single-stranded oligonucleotide with a 12-nucleotide UMI and the SP2 primer to the cDNA 3' end. TCRdb re-analysed the UMI-ligation and nested PCR reads in MiXCR, keeping a single row per CDR3 protein. The repertoire includes about 150,000 distinct CDR3 sequences, 22% of them detected once, and 0.1% to 0.11% sits in the top ten. This clonotype originated in a human donor in good health. The sequenced sample was naive CD4+ T cells from blood. The chain carries TRBV12-3 or TRBV12-4 and TRBJ1-5; D is perhaps TRBD1 (6 bases). CDR3 protein: CASSFTGSNQPQHF. Here the CDR3 DNA reads TGTGCCAGCAGTTTCACAGGGAGCAATCAGCCCCAGCATTTT.